The entry that follows covers one TCR beta chain sequence. The record originates from a study of blood T cell repertoires in COVID-19. In the original analysis: Reference gene primer amplification in the assay estimated nucleated cell counts. Using immunoSEQ multiplex PCR, the repertoire was profiled, and TCRdb retains in-frame clones only, with some absent. D and trimming come from the DNA, and the V and J calls and clone size come from that table. The sample lists approximately 250,000 clones; less than 95% were seen once. CDR1 SEHNR and CDR2 FQNEAQ come from the germline V gene (reference sequence). V shed 1 base, J shed 4 bases, and the junction held 8 bases outside the gene matches. The CDR3 is 16 residues long. Study members were between 18 and 89 years old and lived in 24 US regions.

The gene calls are TRBV7-9 and TRBJ2-3, with 7 bases fitting TRBD2. This receptor was taken from a man in his forties who had been exposed to COVID-19. Material for sequencing was PBMCs or T cells enriched from blood (not recorded which). The CDR3 nucleotides are TGTGCCAGCAGCTTAGGGGCGGGAGAGAGCGCAGATACGCAGTATTTT. It codes for CASSLGAGESADTQYF.